This is a list of T cell receptor beta chains from one sample in a study of T-cell reconstitution after alpha-beta-depleted transplantation in children. TCRdb analysed the PCR reads with MiXCR anew, one entry per CDR3 protein. The profile shows about 92,000 distinct CDR3 sequences, approximately 12% of them singletons. This material consisted of PBMCs from the stem cell graft donor, taken from the stem cell graft. These TCRs come from a human donor who donated a stem cell graft to a child with inherited bone marrow failure. The CDR3 runs from the conserved cysteine through the conserved F or W. A D gene is named only where the DNA matches it firmly. Rows give clone size only sometimes, using once, few, many, or a class for an expanded clone.

size: many; D: NA; V: TRBV6-5; J: TRBJ2-2; DNA: TGTGCCAGCCGGATTACGAACACCGGGGAGCTGTTTTTT; CDR3: CASRITNTGELFF
size: few; D: TRBD1; V: TRBV9; J: TRBJ2-7; DNA: TGTGCCAGTGCGACAGGGGGCTTGGGTGAGCAGTACTTC; CDR3: CASATGGLGEQYF
size: many; D: TRBD1; V: TRBV7-2; J: TRBJ1-1; DNA: TGTGCCAGCAGCTTGCACAGGGGACTAACTGAAGCTTTCTTT; CDR3: CASSLHRGLTEAFF
size: many; D: NA; V: TRBV20-1; J: TRBJ2-7; DNA: TGCAGTGCTAGGGGAACCACCTACGAGCAGTACTTC; CDR3: CSARGTTYEQYF
size: NA; D: TRBD1; V: TRBV20-1; J: TRBJ1-1; DNA: TGCAGTGCTGAAACGCAGGGGGCGAACACTGAAGCTTTCTTT; CDR3: CSAETQGANTEAFF
size: few; D: NA; V: TRBV6-1; J: TRBJ2-1; DNA: TGTGCCAGCTCTATGATGGGAAGCGGTTCCTACAATGAGCAGTTCTTC; CDR3: CASSMMGSGSYNEQFF
size: NA; D: NA; V: TRBV2; J: TRBJ1-1; DNA: TGTGCCAGCAGTGAAGTAGGTACGAACACTGAAGCTTTCTTT; CDR3: CASSEVGTNTEAFF
size: many; D: NA; V: TRBV12-3/TRBV12-4; J: TRBJ1-1; DNA: TGTGCCAGCAGGGGCGACGGAGCTTCTGAAGCTTTCTTT; CDR3: CASRGDGASEAFF
size: many; D: TRBD1; V: TRBV5-1; J: TRBJ2-7; DNA: TGCGCCAGCAGCCCCGAGGGGGCCTCCTACGAGCAGTACTTC; CDR3: CASSPEGASYEQYF
size: many; D: TRBD1; V: TRBV5-5; J: TRBJ1-2; DNA: TGTGCCAGCACTCGAGACAGGGCTCAAGGCTACACCTTC; CDR3: CASTRDRAQGYTF
size: many; D: TRBD1; V: TRBV5-1; J: TRBJ2-3; DNA: TGCGCCAGCAGCTCGGGACAGCCTAGCACAGATACGCAGTATTTT; CDR3: CASSSGQPSTDTQYF
size: many; D: NA; V: TRBV7-9; J: TRBJ2-3; DNA: TGTGCCAGCAGTTGGAGCGGAGGGGGGGATACGCAGTATTTT; CDR3: CASSWSGGGDTQYF